This T cell receptor beta chain originates from a study of sequential checkpoint blockade in melanoma. Across the whole study: Each arm's sequence ended with maintenance nivolumab.

Treatment here: randomized to nivolumab then ipilimumab (arm A) or the reverse (arm B). Sorted cells were live CD3+CD8+, lacking CD19 and CD56, from PBMCs. Germline values: CDR1 KGHSH, CDR2 LQKENI. V lost 3 bases and J 1 base, leaving 11 bases between the germline ends. The CDR3 has 15 residues. Sequenced by immunoSEQ multiplex PCR; TCRdb stores in-frame clones only, minus some. The repertoire holds roughly 13,000 clones, approximately 48% seen once, with about 16% in the top ten. The sequence was collected from a human donor with melanoma. The sample in question was CD8+ T cells sorted from blood (inferred from file names), obtained from a patient given nivolumab and ipilimumab in sequence. This chain connects TRBV18 to TRBJ2-3; possibly TRBD2 for D (5 bases). CDR3 in amino acids: CASSPVGGGTDTQYF. The CDR3 DNA reads TGTGCCAGCTCACCGGTTGGAGGAGGCACAGATACGCAGTATTTT.